The 4 T cell receptor beta chains reported below all come from one sample, sequenced in a study of beta chain features in type 1 diabetes. The sequenced template was cDNA made from the entire isolated RNA. Sequencing was performed with immunoSEQ multiplex PCR; in TCRdb, only in-frame clones are kept and a portion is missing. The sample lists about 340,000 clones, less than 9.5% occurring once. The material sequenced was central memory CD4+ T cells from blood. These receptors originate from a woman between 18 and 29 years old in good health.

This clone was seen a handful of times. The V gene is TRBV7-2, the J gene TRBJ2-3; 7 bases are a match to TRBD2. In germline, CDR1 is SGHTA, CDR2 FQGNSA. J gave up 4 bases and V 2 bases, and 12 bases lay outside the gene matches. The CDR3 has 17 residues. The CDR3 spells CASSLTFWRETSDTQYF. The CDR3 region has the DNA TGTGCCAGCAGCTTAACGTTCTGGCGGGAGACCTCAGATACGCAGTATTTT.

The gene calls are TRBV19 and TRBJ1-5; D may be TRBD1 (6 bases). V lost 0 bases and J 4 bases, leaving 13 bases between the germline ends. The CDR3 covers 16 residues. CDR1 is LNHDA, CDR2 SQIVND, per germline (reference sequence). As DNA, the CDR3 is TGTGCCAGTAGTATAGACGTTACAGGGTTGAATCAGCCCCAGCATTTT. Translating it yields CASSIDVTGLNQPQHF.

This clone was counted many times. This sequence joins TRBV18 and TRBJ2-1, with TRBD1 matching over 9 bases. The germline CDR1 and CDR2 sequences are KGHSH and LQKENI. The trim removed 6 bases at V and 3 bases at J, leaving 6 bases unmatched. The CDR3 is 15 amino acids. In DNA form, the CDR3 reads TGTGCCAGCTCGCCGGGACAGGGATTCTACAATGAGCAGTTCTTC. It encodes CASSPGQGFYNEQFF. Full variable domain (remainder filled in from reference TRBV18 and TRBJ2-1): NAGVMQNPRHLVRRRGQEARLRCSPMKGHSHVYWYRQLPEEGLKFMVYLQKENIIDESGMPKERFSAEFPKEGPSILRIQQVVRGDSAAYFCASSPGQGFYNEQFFGPGTRLTVL.

In the case of this clone: Other DNA variants within this sample encode the same CDR3. This rearrangement joins TRBV27 to TRBJ2-6; D is perhaps TRBD2 (5 bases). The CDR3 totals 15 residues. V shed 4 bases and J shed 0 bases, with 7 bases lying between them. Germline CDR1 reads MNHEY; CDR2 reads SMNVEV (reference sequence). The CDR3 DNA follows: TGTGCCAGCAGTTATCGGGGCTCTGGGGCCAACGTCCTGACTTTC. It is translated as CASSYRGSGANVLTF. The full variable domain, its missing parts supplied by reference TRBV27 and TRBJ2-6, is EAQVTQNPRYLITVTGKKLTVTCSQNMNHEYMSWYRQDPGLGLRQIYYSMNVEVTDKGDVPEGYKVSRKEKRNFPLILESPSPNQTSLYFCASSYRGSGANVLTFGAGSRLTVL.